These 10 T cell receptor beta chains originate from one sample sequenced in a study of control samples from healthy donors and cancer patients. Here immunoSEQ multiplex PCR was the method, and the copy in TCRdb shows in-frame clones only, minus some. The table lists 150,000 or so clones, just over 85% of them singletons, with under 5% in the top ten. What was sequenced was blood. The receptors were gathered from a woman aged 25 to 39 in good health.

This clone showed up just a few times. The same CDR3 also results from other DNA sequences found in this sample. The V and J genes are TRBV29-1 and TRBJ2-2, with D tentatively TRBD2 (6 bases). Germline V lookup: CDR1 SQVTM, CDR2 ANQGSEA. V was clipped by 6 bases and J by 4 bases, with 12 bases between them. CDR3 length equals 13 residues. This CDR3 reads CSVGGSSTGELFF. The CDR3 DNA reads TGCAGCGTAGGAGGGAGTAGCACCGGGGAGCTGTTTTTT.

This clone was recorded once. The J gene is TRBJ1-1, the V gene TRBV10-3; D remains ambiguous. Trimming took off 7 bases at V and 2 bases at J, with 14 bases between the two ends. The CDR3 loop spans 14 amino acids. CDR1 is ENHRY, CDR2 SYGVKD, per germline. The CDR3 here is CAINPSMENTEAFF. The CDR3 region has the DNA TGTGCCATCAACCCCTCAATGGAAAACACTGAAGCTTTCTTT.

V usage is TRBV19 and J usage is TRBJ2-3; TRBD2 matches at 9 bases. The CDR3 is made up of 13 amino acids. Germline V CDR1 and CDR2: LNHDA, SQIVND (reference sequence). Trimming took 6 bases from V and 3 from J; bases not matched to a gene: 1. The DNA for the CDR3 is TGTGCCAGTAGCAGCGGGGGGACAGATACGCAGTATTTT. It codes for CASSSGGTDTQYF.

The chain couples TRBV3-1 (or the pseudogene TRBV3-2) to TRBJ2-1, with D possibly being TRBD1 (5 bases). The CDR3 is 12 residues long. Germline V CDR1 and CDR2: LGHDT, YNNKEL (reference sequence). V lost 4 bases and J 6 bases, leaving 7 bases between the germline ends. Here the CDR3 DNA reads TGTGCCAGCAGCCTGGGGCGCAATGAGCAGTTCTTC. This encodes CASSLGRNEQFF.

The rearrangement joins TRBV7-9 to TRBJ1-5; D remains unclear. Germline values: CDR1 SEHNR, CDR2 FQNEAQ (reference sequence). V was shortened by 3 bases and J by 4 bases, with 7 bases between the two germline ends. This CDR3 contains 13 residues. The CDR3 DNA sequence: TGTGCCAGCAGCTTTGACACTAATCAGCCCCAGCATTTT. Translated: CASSFDTNQPQHF.

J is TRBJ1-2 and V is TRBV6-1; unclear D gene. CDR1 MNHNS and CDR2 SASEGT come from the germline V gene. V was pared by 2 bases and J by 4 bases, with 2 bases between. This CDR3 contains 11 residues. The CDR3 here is CASSESYGYTF. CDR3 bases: TGTGCCAGCAGTGAATCCTATGGCTACACCTTC.

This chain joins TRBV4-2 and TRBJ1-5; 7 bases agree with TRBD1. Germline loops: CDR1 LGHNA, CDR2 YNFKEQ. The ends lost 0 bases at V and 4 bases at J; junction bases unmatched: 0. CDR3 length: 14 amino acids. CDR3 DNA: TGTGCCAGCAGCCAAGACAGGGGGAATCAGCCCCAGCATTTT. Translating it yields CASSQDRGNQPQHF.

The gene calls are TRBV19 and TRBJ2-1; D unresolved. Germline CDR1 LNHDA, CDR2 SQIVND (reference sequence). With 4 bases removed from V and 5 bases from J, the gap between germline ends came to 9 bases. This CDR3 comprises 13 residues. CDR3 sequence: CASSTESNNEQFF. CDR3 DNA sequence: TGTGCCAGTAGTACCGAGTCCAACAATGAGCAGTTCTTC.

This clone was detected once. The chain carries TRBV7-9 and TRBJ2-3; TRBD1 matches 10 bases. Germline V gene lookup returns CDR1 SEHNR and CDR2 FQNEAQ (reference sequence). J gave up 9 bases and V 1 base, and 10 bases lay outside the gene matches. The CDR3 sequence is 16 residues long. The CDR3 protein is CASSLEGTGAGRTQYF. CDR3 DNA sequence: TGTGCCAGCAGCTTAGAAGGGACAGGGGCAGGGCGAACGCAGTATTTT.

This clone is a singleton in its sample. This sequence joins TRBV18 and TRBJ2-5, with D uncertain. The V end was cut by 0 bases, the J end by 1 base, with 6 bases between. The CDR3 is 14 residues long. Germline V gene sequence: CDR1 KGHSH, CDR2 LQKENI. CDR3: CASSPPPGQETQYF. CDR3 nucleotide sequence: TGTGCCAGCTCACCACCCCCAGGCCAAGAGACCCAGTACTTC.